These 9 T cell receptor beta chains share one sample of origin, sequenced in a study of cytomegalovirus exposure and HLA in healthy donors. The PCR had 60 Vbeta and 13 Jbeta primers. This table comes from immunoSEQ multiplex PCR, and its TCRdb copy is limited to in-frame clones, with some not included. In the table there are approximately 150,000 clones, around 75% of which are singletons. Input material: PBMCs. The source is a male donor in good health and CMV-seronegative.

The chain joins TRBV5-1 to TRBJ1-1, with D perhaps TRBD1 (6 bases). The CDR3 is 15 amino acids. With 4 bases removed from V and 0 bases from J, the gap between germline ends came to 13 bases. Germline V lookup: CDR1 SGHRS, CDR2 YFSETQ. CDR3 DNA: TGCGCCAGCAGCCGCAACAGGGCCCTGAACACTGAAGCTTTCTTT. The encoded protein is CASSRNRALNTEAFF.

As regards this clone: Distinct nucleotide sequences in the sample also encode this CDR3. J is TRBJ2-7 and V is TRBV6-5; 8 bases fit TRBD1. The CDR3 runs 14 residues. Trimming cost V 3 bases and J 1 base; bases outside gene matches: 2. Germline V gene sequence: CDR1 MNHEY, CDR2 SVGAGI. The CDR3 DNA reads TGTGCCAGCAGTTATAGGGACAGGTCCTACGAGCAGTACTTC. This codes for CASSYRDRSYEQYF.

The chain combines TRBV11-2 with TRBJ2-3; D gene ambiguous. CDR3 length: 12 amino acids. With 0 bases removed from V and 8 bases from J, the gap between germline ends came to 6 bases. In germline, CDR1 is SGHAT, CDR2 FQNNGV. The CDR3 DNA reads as TGTGCCAGCAGCTTAGAAGCCCCTACGCAGTATTTT. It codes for CASSLEAPTQYF.

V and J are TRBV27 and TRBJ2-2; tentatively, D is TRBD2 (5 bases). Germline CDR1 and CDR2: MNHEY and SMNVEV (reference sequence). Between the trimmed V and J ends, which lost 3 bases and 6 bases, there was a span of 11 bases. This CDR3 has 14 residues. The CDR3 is CASSLGTGSGELFF. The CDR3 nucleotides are TGTGCCAGCAGTTTGGGTACGGGGTCCGGGGAGCTGTTTTTT.

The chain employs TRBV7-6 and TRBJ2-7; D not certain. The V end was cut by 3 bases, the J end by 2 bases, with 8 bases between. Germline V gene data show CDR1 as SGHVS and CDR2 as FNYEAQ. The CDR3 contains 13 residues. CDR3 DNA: TGTGCCAGCAGCTTTTCTACAGCCTACGAGCAGTACTTC. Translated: CASSFSTAYEQYF.

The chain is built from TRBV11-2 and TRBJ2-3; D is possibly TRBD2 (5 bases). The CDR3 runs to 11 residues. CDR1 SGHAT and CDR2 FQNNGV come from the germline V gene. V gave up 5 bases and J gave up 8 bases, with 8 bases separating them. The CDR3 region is CASSRRGTQYF. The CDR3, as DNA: TGTGCCAGCAGCCGTCGGGGTACGCAGTATTTT.

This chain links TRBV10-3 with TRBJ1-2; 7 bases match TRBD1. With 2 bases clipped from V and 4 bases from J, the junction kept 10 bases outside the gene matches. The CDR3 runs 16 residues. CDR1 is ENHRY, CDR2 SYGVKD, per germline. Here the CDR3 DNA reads TGTGCCATCAGTGAGGACCGGGACAGTAATACCTATGGCTACACCTTC. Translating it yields CAISEDRDSNTYGYTF.

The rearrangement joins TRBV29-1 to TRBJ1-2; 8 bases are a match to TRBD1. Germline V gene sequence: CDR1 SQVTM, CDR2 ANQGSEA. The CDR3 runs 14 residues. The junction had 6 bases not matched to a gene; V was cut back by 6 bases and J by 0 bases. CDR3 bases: TGCAGCGTCGTCCCGGGACAGGCTAACTATGGCTACACCTTC. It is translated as CSVVPGQANYGYTF.

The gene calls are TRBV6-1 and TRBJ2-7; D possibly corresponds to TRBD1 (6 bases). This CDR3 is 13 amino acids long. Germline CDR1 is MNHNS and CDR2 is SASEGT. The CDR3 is CASVGRGSYEQYF. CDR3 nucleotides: TGTGCTAGCGTTGGTAGGGGGTCTTACGAGCAGTACTTC.